Below, 20 T cell receptor beta chains from the same sample are listed, as sequenced in a study of beta chain features in type 1 diabetes. Expressed TCRB transcripts got sequenced, as all isolated RNA was reverse transcribed. Here immunoSEQ multiplex PCR was the method, and the copy in TCRdb shows in-frame clones only, minus some. The sample lists about 900,000 clones; about a sixth were seen once. Sequencing used naive CD4+ T cells from blood. These receptors all stem from a woman aged 18 to 35 in good health.

The V call is TRBV19, the J call TRBJ2-3; 9 bases align to TRBD2. The CDR3 is 16 amino acids. Germline CDR1 and CDR2: LNHDA and SQIVND (reference sequence). Germline trimming cut 3 bases from V and 3 bases from J; bases unmatched to any gene: 7. In DNA, the CDR3 is TGTGCCAGTAGTATTCGGGCGGGAGGGCCGACAGATACGCAGTATTTT. Encoded protein: CASSIRAGGPTDTQYF. Combining the CDR3 with reference TRBV19 and TRBJ2-3 gives the whole variable domain DGGITQSPKYLFRKEGQNVTLSCEQNLNHDAMYWYRQDPGQGLRLIYYSQIVNDFQKGDIAEGYSVSREKKESFPLTVTSAQKNPTAFYLCASSIRAGGPTDTQYFGPGTRLTVL.

The rearrangement joins TRBV28 to TRBJ2-7; possible D gene TRBD2, 5 bases. Trimming stripped 6 bases from V and 3 bases from J, with 15 bases between. This CDR3 is 14 amino acids long. The V gene's germline CDR1 is MDHEN and CDR2 SYDVKM. CDR3 DNA sequence: TGTGCCAGCAGCACAACCTCTGGACTCTACGAGCAGTACTTC. Protein: CASSTTSGLYEQYF.

A few counts support this clone. V and J are TRBV7-9 and TRBJ1-4, with a tentative D call TRBD1 (6 bases). Germline CDR1 is SEHNR and CDR2 is FQNEAQ (reference sequence). This CDR3 has 16 amino acids. V lost 5 bases and J 3 bases, leaving 16 bases between the germline ends. The DNA of the CDR3 is TGTGCCAGCAGCCAAGGACAGTGGGTCCCTAATGAAAAACTGTTTTTT. Protein product: CASSQGQWVPNEKLFF.

This sequence joins TRBV29-1 and TRBJ2-5, with D perhaps TRBD1 (5 bases). In germline, CDR1 is SQVTM, CDR2 ANQGSEA. V lost 2 bases, J lost 3 bases, and 7 bases lay in between. This CDR3 spans 12 amino acids. CDR3 sequence reads: CSVERGEETQYF. DNA of the CDR3: TGCAGCGTTGAAAGGGGTGAAGAGACCCAGTACTTC.

This clone occurred a few times. The gene calls are TRBV5-1 and TRBJ2-1, with 8 bases aligning to TRBD2. The germline gives CDR1 SGHRS, CDR2 YFSETQ. With 0 bases clipped from V and 7 bases from J, the junction kept 9 bases outside the gene matches. This CDR3 has 16 amino acids. CDR3 region: CASSLAPGLERNEQFF. CDR3 bases: TGCGCCAGCAGCTTGGCCCCGGGACTAGAACGTAATGAGCAGTTCTTC.

The chain employs TRBV4-2 and TRBJ2-3, with a tentative D call TRBD2 (5 bases). Trimming pared 0 bases from V and 15 bases from J, leaving 16 bases between. Germline lookup yields CDR1 LGHNA and CDR2 YNFKEQ. The CDR3 is 13 amino acids. CDR3 bases: TGTGCCAGCAGCCAAGATGGAGGCGGGTGGCTTTATTTT. Encoded protein: CASSQDGGGWLYF.

This clone was observed a few times. The chain recombines TRBV7-9 with TRBJ2-7; no definite D call. This CDR3 region has 13 residues. Germline V gene lookup returns CDR1 SEHNR and CDR2 FQNEAQ (reference sequence). V was cut by 0 bases and J by 9 bases, with 12 bases left in between. CDR3 region: CASSLAPGNGQYF. The CDR3 region has the DNA TGTGCCAGCAGCTTAGCGCCAGGTAATGGGCAGTACTTC.

The V call is TRBV14, the J call TRBJ2-1; either TRBD1 or TRBD2 may supply D (6 bases each). The V gene lost 3 bases and the J gene lost 4 bases, with 19 bases spanning the gap. Germline lookup yields CDR1 SGHDN and CDR2 FVKESK. The CDR3 spans 17 residues. The CDR3 nucleotides read TGTGCCAGCAGCCACGAAAGGGGGGACCCCTATTACAATGAGCAGTTCTTC. Protein: CASSHERGDPYYNEQFF.

This chain connects TRBV19 to TRBJ1-2, with a possible D match to TRBD1 (6 bases). The germline V and J ends were trimmed by 3 bases and 2 bases, with 13 bases remaining between them. Germline lookup yields CDR1 LNHDA and CDR2 SQIVND (reference sequence). This CDR3 contains 15 residues. CDR3 sequence: CASSIRTAGNYGYTF. The CDR3 region has the DNA TGTGCCAGTAGTATTAGGACAGCTGGAAACTATGGCTACACCTTC.

The V gene is TRBV7-9, the J gene TRBJ2-7, with 9 bases fitting TRBD2. Germline CDR1 is SEHNR and CDR2 is FQNEAQ (reference sequence). This CDR3 contains 15 residues. Trimming took 5 bases from V and 7 from J; bases not matched to a gene: 12. The CDR3 is CASSPPSREGKEQYF. In DNA, the CDR3 is TGTGCCAGCAGCCCCCCCTCGCGGGAGGGTAAGGAGCAGTACTTC. The full variable domain, in which reference TRBV7-9 and TRBJ2-7 provide the parts outside the CDR3, is DTGVSQNPRHKITKRGQNVTFRCDPISEHNRLYWYRQTLGQGPEFLTYFQNEAQLEKSRLLSDRFSAERPKGSFSTLEIQRTEQGDSAMYLCASSPPSREGKEQYFGPGTRLTVT.

The chain carries TRBV2 and TRBJ2-7; D possibly matches TRBD1 or TRBD2 (5 bases each). Germline-derived CDR1 and CDR2 are SNHLY and FYNNEI. V shed 7 bases and J shed 6 bases, with 19 bases lying between them. This CDR3 has 14 amino acids. Written as DNA, the CDR3 is TGTGCCAGCACCGGGGCTAGTAACGCGGGCGAGCAGTACTTC. This gives the protein CASTGASNAGEQYF.

This clone was picked up a small number of times. The V gene is TRBV15, the J gene TRBJ2-7; no firm D call. Germline V CDR1 and CDR2: LNHNV, YYDKDF (reference sequence). This CDR3 is 14 amino acids long. V was pared by 4 bases and J by 3 bases, with 13 bases between. DNA for the CDR3: TGTGCCACCAGCAAAAAGGGAACTAACTACGAGCAGTACTTC. Translating it yields CATSKKGTNYEQYF.

V usage is TRBV19 and J usage is TRBJ2-7, with D hard to call. Germline CDR1 LNHDA, CDR2 SQIVND (reference sequence). The CDR3 spans 14 residues. Trimming removed 0 bases at V and 0 bases at J, with 6 bases between. The CDR3 nucleotides are TGTGCCAGTAGTATAGATTTCCTCTCCTACGAGCAGTACTTC. As protein: CASSIDFLSYEQYF.

This clone was seen only a few times. This chain links TRBV18 with TRBJ2-7; D is unresolved. V was trimmed by 2 bases and J by 2 bases, leaving 7 bases between them. The CDR3 consists of 13 residues. CDR1 KGHSH and CDR2 LQKENI come from the germline V gene. For the CDR3, the DNA is TGTGCCAGCTCACCAACAACCACCTACGAGCAGTACTTC. This sequence encodes CASSPTTTYEQYF. Variable domain in full (rest from reference TRBV18 and TRBJ2-7): NAGVMQNPRHLVRRRGQEARLRCSPMKGHSHVYWYRQLPEEGLKFMVYLQKENIIDESGMPKERFSAEFPKEGPSILRIQQVVRGDSAAYFCASSPTTTYEQYFGPGTRLTVT.

This clone was counted between two and nine times. CDR3 in DNA: TGTGCCAGCAGCGTATTCGTTGGGGACAGGGTAGCAGATACGCAGTATTTT. Amino acids: CASSVFVGDRVADTQYF. The rearrangement uses TRBV9 and TRBJ2-3; 9 positions match TRBD1. This CDR3 spans 17 amino acids. Germline CDR1 SGDLS, CDR2 YYNGEE. Trimming cost V 1 base and J 4 bases; bases outside gene matches: 10.

The gene calls are TRBV29-1 and TRBJ2-7, with D perhaps being TRBD1 or TRBD2 (6 bases each). This CDR3 is 15 amino acids long. Germline CDR1 is SQVTM and CDR2 is ANQGSEA. V lost 2 bases and J 5 bases, leaving 19 bases between the germline ends. The CDR3 bases are TGCAGCGTTGAACTACAGGGAGGTGCTTTCCACGAGCAGTACTTC. It codes for CSVELQGGAFHEQYF.

V gene TRBV5-1 combines with J gene TRBJ2-7; 10 bases fit TRBD2. CDR3 size: 15 residues. Trimming took 0 bases from V and 2 from J; bases not matched to a gene: 2. The germline V gene has CDR1 SGHRS and CDR2 YFSETQ. DNA of the CDR3: TGCGCCAGCAGCTTGGTAGCGGGAGGTACCTACGAGCAGTACTTC. This sequence encodes CASSLVAGGTYEQYF.

This chain joins TRBV18 and TRBJ1-2, with TRBD1 matching 8 bases. The CDR3 length is 14 residues. Germline CDR1 is KGHSH and CDR2 is LQKENI. V shed 3 bases, J shed 7 bases, and the junction held 7 bases outside the gene matches. CDR3 protein: CASSPQGQATGYTF. CDR3 DNA: TGTGCCAGCTCACCCCAGGGACAGGCTACTGGCTACACCTTC.

This clone showed up just a few times. The chain has TRBV25-1 and TRBJ2-1; D is possibly TRBD2 (7 bases). The CDR3 is 15 amino acids. CDR1 is MGHDK, CDR2 SYGVNS, per germline. Between the trimmed V and J ends, which lost 10 bases and 3 bases, there was a span of 19 bases. The CDR3: CATQKGGASYNEQFF. The CDR3 nucleotides read TGTGCCACCCAGAAGGGGGGGGCTAGCTACAATGAGCAGTTCTTC.

This clone came up a few times. CDR3 sequence: CASSPLTQGVGDTEAFF. In nucleotides, the CDR3 is TGTGCCAGCTCACCACTTACCCAGGGAGTTGGGGACACTGAAGCTTTCTTT. The chain combines TRBV18 with TRBJ1-1, with D tentatively TRBD1 (5 bases). Trimming pared 1 base from V and 3 bases from J, leaving 18 bases between. Germline CDR1 is KGHSH and CDR2 is LQKENI. The CDR3 consists of 17 residues.